The rows below give T cell receptor beta chains drawn from one sample of a study of T-cell reconstitution after alpha-beta-depleted transplantation in children. One entry per CDR3 protein results from TCRdb running MiXCR on the PCR reads. The repertoire consists of about 980,000 distinct CDR3 sequences, with 25% to 35% occurring once and the leading ten covering over 25%. The source material was PBMCs, mostly from graft donor cells, sampled 360 days after TCRalphabeta/CD19-depleted stem cell transplant. Every receptor here comes from a boy under two years old who had a stem cell transplant for SCID, so the T cells may come from the graft donor. Both conserved end residues are part of each CDR3. A D gene is named only where the DNA matches it firmly. Not all rows give a size; the values are once, few, many and, for expanded clones, a class.

v_gene,abundance,j_gene,d_gene,CDR3nt,CDR3aa
TRBV20-1,-,TRBJ1-1,TRBD1,TGCAGTGCTAGACCGGACAGGGCTGTGAACACTGAAGCTTTCTTT,CSARPDRAVNTEAFF
TRBV5-1,-,TRBJ2-1,TRBD2,TGCGCCAGCAGCCCCGGGACTAGCGGCCCCTACAATGAGCAGTTCTTC,CASSPGTSGPYNEQFF
TRBV12-3/TRBV12-4,-,TRBJ1-1,-,TGTGCCAGCAGCCGATACAGGGTTGGGTTTGAAGCTTTCTTT,CASSRYRVGFEAFF
TRBV7-8,few,TRBJ1-3,-,TGTGCCAGCAGCTTAGGGGGGGCCTCTGGAAACACCATATATTTT,CASSLGGASGNTIYF
TRBV4-2,-,TRBJ2-1,TRBD1,TGTGCCAGCAGCCAGGCCGCCGGGACAGGGGTCAGGGAGCAGTTCTTC,CASSQAAGTGVREQFF
TRBV20-1,-,TRBJ2-1,TRBD2,TGCAGTGCTAGGTCATTAGCGGGGGACAATGAGCAGTTCTTC,CSARSLAGDNEQFF
TRBV28,few,TRBJ2-1,-,TGTGCCAGCAGTTTTCTTCGGGGATCCTACAATGAGCAGTTCTTC,CASSFLRGSYNEQFF
TRBV20-1,-,TRBJ2-5,-,TGCAGTGCTCACCGGGACACCTCACAAGAGACCCAGTACTTC,CSAHRDTSQETQYF
TRBV5-1,-,TRBJ1-2,-,TGCGCCAGCAGCCGCGGGTCCTATGGCTACACCTTC,CASSRGSYGYTF
TRBV7-6,-,TRBJ1-5,-,TGTGCCAGCAGCTTGAGTGGGGGATCAGGGCCCCAGCATTTT,CASSLSGGSGPQHF
TRBV12-3/TRBV12-4,-,TRBJ2-1,TRBD2,TGTGCCAGCAGTTCAACGGGACTAGCGGGGGGCTCTTCCAACAATGAGCAGTTCTTC,CASSSTGLAGGSSNNEQFF
TRBV6-1,-,TRBJ2-6,-,TGTGCCAGCAGGAACAGGGGGGGTAGCTCTGGGGCCAACGTCCTGACTTTC,CASRNRGGSSGANVLTF
TRBV3-1,-,TRBJ2-1,-,TGTGCCAGCAGCCAAGGAGTTTGGAAGTCGGGCCACAATGAGCAGTTCTTC,CASSQGVWKSGHNEQFF
TRBV7-2,-,TRBJ1-6,-,TGTGCCAGCAGCTTTGAGCGACGGGGAGATTCACCCCTCCACTTT,CASSFERRGDSPLHF
TRBV20-1,-,TRBJ1-2,-,TGCAGTGCCCTGGGGGGGGGACGCAGCTATGGCTACACCTTC,CSALGGGRSYGYTF
TRBV7-2,-,TRBJ2-7,TRBD1,TGTGCCAGCAGCTTAGGGGGAACAGGGGATTCAAAGCAGTACTTC,CASSLGGTGDSKQYF
TRBV9,-,TRBJ2-1,TRBD2,TGTGCCAGCAGCGTGGGACTAGCGGGGGGAGTCGTCTCCTACAATGAGCAGTTCTTC,CASSVGLAGGVVSYNEQFF
TRBV11-2,-,TRBJ2-5,-,TGTGCCAGCAGCTTAGGAGGGGGTAGTGGAGAGACCCAGTACTTC,CASSLGGGSGETQYF
TRBV28,-,TRBJ2-7,TRBD1,TGTGCCAGCAGTTTATCGGGTACCCGGGACAGGGTCCACGAGCAGTACTTC,CASSLSGTRDRVHEQYF
TRBV5-1,-,TRBJ1-1,TRBD1,TGCGCCAGCAGCTGGGACAGTATGACGAACACTGAAGCTTTCTTT,CASSWDSMTNTEAFF